This paragraph covers one TCR beta chain sequence. The record originates from a study of T cell responses to AZD1222 COVID-19 vaccine. Profiled with immunoSEQ multiplex PCR; TCRdb holds only in-frame clones, not every one. The table lists 70,000 to 90,000 clones, approximately 89% of them singletons. Germline CDR1 SGHVS, CDR2 FQNEAQ. This CDR3 comprises 18 residues. J was trimmed by 4 bases and V by 2 bases; bases with no gene match: 15. The material sequenced was peripheral blood, taken on day 0 of AZD1222 vaccination. The chain carries TRBV7-8 and TRBJ1-2, with 8 bases aligning to TRBD1. This sequence was found in an adult in good health. CDR3 in DNA: TGTGCCAGCAGCTTAAAACAGGGGGTTGCGTGGGTAGGCTATGGCTACACCTTC. Translation gives CASSLKQGVAWVGYGYTF.